This T cell receptor beta chain is from a study of T cells expressing NK-cell markers. Whole-study context: Source material for TCR beta repertoires consisted of sorted CD3+CD56+NKG2C+, CD3+CD56+NKG2C- and CD3+CD56-NKG2C+ T cells. Overall study findings and caveats: CD8+ T cells in 5 or 6 donors included dominant NKG2C+ clonotypes at roughly 1.0-7.0%. Clones of NKG2C+ T cells that had expanded were of unclear HCMV specificity.

Notes on this clonotype: Its target is unknown.

TCRdb reprocessed the 5' RACE reads, with one entry per CDR3 protein and no DNA. With about 450,000 distinct CDR3 sequences in the sample, the ten largest clones hold approximately 6.8%. The sequenced sample consisted of blood T cells: a sorted CD56 or NKG2C T cell subset, CD4+ or CD8+ T cells, or bulk PBMC T cells (not recorded which). The sequence came from a woman aged 18 to 69 in good health.

CDR3 sequence: CASSLSPGRADTQYF. This rearrangement joins TRBV5-4 to TRBJ2-3; TCRdb outputs TRBD1, but without DNA this stays unchecked. CDR1 and CDR2 from the germline V gene are SGHNT and YYREEE (reference sequence). This CDR3 contains 15 residues.